The source of this T cell receptor (beta chain) is a study of CD8 T cells in Susac syndrome (dated by TCRdb to about 2019). In terms of the full investigation: Repertoire sequencing was used to test whether CD8+ T cell activation and differentiation in Susac syndrome was antigen driven. CD8+ T cell repertoire clonality was compared between about a dozen healthy donors, approximately 14 Susac syndrome patients and approximately 16 multiple sclerosis patients.

What the authors observed across the whole study: The TCR sequencing and HLA analysis was acknowledged to have included a relatively small number of individuals.

Peripheral blood CD8+ and CD4+ T cells from healthy donors, Susac syndrome patients and multiple sclerosis patients were profiled using high-throughput TCR beta sequencing. Treatment-naive patients with stable or active relapsing-remitting disease fulfilling revised McDonald criteria were used as multiple sclerosis controls. Bulk CD8+ and CD4+ T cells were purified magnetically by negative isolation, whereas CD8+ TEMRA cells were enriched by FACS. Blood was drawn into EDTA tubes, processed within 24 hours, and PBMCs were isolated by density gradient centrifugation. PBMCs intended for TCR sequencing were frozen in liquid nitrogen and were later thawed in a 37 degrees C water bath. Purity of sorted or isolated CD4+, CD8+ and CD8+ TEMRA cells was at least 90%. The germline V gene encodes CDR1 SGHVS and CDR2 FQNEAQ. Trimming removed 1 base from V and 0 bases from J, leaving 10 bases between the germline ends. The CDR3 numbers 16 residues from cysteine through phenylalanine. Here the CDR3 DNA is all that survives: 48 bases in frame from base 1.

Concerning this clonotype: The antigen it binds to is not known. The sample holds no much larger clone one base away, and base qualities are not on file.

RNA was extracted with the RNeasy kit and roughly 0.45 to 1 ug was reverse transcribed using random hexamers. The immunoSEQ multiplex PCR assay, covering 54 Vbeta and 13 Jbeta segments, was used to amplify TCR beta CDR3 regions. PCR amplification bias was corrected using a synthetic template baseline for primer optimization and computational correction. As for the original processing: Only productive sequences were kept, with reads annotated to V, D and J genes according to IMGT and analyzed in immunoSEQ Analyzer. To calculate clonality, Shannon entropy was normalized by log2 of the number of productive unique sequences and then subtracted from one. For each patient and control, public and private clones were evaluated among the 100 most prevalent clones. Clones were defined as Susac-specific when absent from the healthy and MS cohorts, from over 950 published viral clones and from other ImmuneACCESS disease sequences. TCRdb's own reprocessing of the public reads used fastp at Q25 and MiXCR and kept productive beta chains. A single entry per CDR3 protein holds the most common genes and DNA from its merged rows. In this record, the V and J calls reflect TCRdb's handling and not the investigators' own analysis. Here the sample has some 150,000 distinct CDR3 sequences; nearly 97% occur a single time. The ten largest clones add up to 0.14% to 0.15% of the sample.

The sequence is built from TRBV7-8 and TRBJ2-1; the D gene cannot be resolved reliably. The receptor was derived from a human donor with multiple sclerosis. Sequencing was done on a sample of CD8+ T cells from PBMCs. Read as DNA, the sequence is TGTGCCAGCAGCTTAGTCGCCCAGAGCTCCTACAATGAGCAGTTCTTC. This encodes CASSLVAQSSYNEQFF.